A single sample is the source of the 27 T cell receptor beta chains below, sequenced in a study of early T cells in non-severe SARS-CoV-2 infection. Each CDR3 protein gets one entry after TCRdb re-called the 5' RACE reads with MiXCR. The table records 60,000 to 75,000 distinct CDR3 sequences, over 10% of them present only once. This sample comprised whole blood, obtained at baseline. Every receptor here comes from an adult who was a healthcare worker with PCR-confirmed SARS-CoV-2 infection or an uninfected control (not recorded which).

Comment on this clonotype: Just one base apart from a much larger clone, this may be a read error. The chain employs TRBV9 and TRBJ2-7; D ambiguous. The CDR3 is 15 amino acids. Germline lookup yields CDR1 SGDLS and CDR2 YYNGEE. The CDR3 sequence: CASSVDSSRTYKQYF. In DNA form, the CDR3 reads TGTGCCAGCAGCGTAGATTCAAGCCGGACCTACAAGCAGTACTTC.

The V call is TRBV4-1, the J call TRBJ2-6, with 9 bases aligning to TRBD1. The J segment lost 4 bases and the V segment lost 3 bases, leaving 10 bases of the junction unmatched. CDR1 and CDR2 (germline): MGHRA, YSYEKL. CDR3 length: 18 residues. The CDR3 reads CASSQDRGDVGGANVLTF. Written as DNA, the CDR3 is TGCGCCAGCAGCCAGGACAGGGGCGATGTGGGCGGGGCCAACGTCCTGACTTTC.

This rearrangement joins TRBV5-1 to TRBJ1-3; D unresolved. The CDR3 has 17 residues. CDR1 and CDR2 from the germline V gene are SGHRS and YFSETQ. The V and J ends lost 4 bases and 1 base respectively, with 18 bases between them. The CDR3 here is CASSPFGRAQSGNTIYF. The CDR3 region has the DNA TGCGCCAGCAGCCCCTTTGGGAGGGCTCAGTCTGGAAACACCATATATTTT.

The J gene is TRBJ2-7, the V gene TRBV18, with a tentative D call TRBD1 (6 bases). V gave up 4 bases and J gave up 2 bases, with 9 bases separating them. Germline V lookup: CDR1 KGHSH, CDR2 LQKENI. The CDR3 totals 13 residues. The CDR3 sequence is CASSQGDPYEQYF. The CDR3 DNA follows: TGTGCCAGCTCACAGGGGGACCCCTACGAGCAGTACTTC. Complete variable domain (other parts from reference TRBV18 and TRBJ2-7): NAGVMQNPRHLVRRRGQEARLRCSPMKGHSHVYWYRQLPEEGLKFMVYLQKENIIDESGMPKERFSAEFPKEGPSILRIQQVVRGDSAAYFCASSQGDPYEQYFGPGTRLTVT.

This clonotype was counted ten times or more. J is TRBJ2-7 and V is TRBV5-8; D is perhaps TRBD1 (5 bases). This CDR3 comprises 14 residues. Trimming took off 4 bases at V and 3 bases at J, with 14 bases between the two ends. The germline V gene encodes CDR1 SGHTS and CDR2 YDEGEE. For the CDR3, the DNA is TGTGCCAGCAGCCTGCAGGGTAATATCTACGAGCAGTACTTC. Translation: CASSLQGNIYEQYF.

The V gene is TRBV5-4, the J gene TRBJ2-2; D gene uncertain. The V end was cut by 0 bases, the J end by 4 bases, with 7 bases between. CDR1 and CDR2 (germline): SGHNT, YYREEE (reference sequence). The CDR3 spans 14 residues. The DNA for the CDR3 is TGTGCCAGCAGCTTGGAGTCAATCACCGGGGAGCTGTTTTTT. It translates to CASSLESITGELFF.

In its sample, this clonotype was seen a few times. The chain employs TRBV7-9 and TRBJ2-7; 8 nucleotides align to TRBD1. With 3 bases clipped from V and 3 bases from J, the junction kept 1 base outside the gene matches. From germline, CDR1 is SEHNR and CDR2 FQNEAQ (reference sequence). The CDR3 is 13 residues long. CDR3 nucleotide sequence: TGTGCCAGCAGCTTGACAGGGGACTACGAGCAGTACTTC. It translates to CASSLTGDYEQYF.

This clonotype was counted ten times or more. V and J are TRBV7-8 and TRBJ2-7; TRBD1 matches 10 bases. There are 15 residues in the CDR3. The V segment lost 6 bases and the J segment 6 bases; nucleotides outside the gene matches: 11. The V gene's germline CDR1 is SGHVS and CDR2 FQNEAQ. CDR3 sequence reads: CASSPLRDRGSEQYF. The CDR3 DNA reads TGTGCCAGCAGTCCCCTCCGGGACAGGGGTTCCGAGCAGTACTTC.

The chain has TRBV4-1 and TRBJ2-2; D gene ambiguous. The V end lost 0 bases, the J end lost 1 base, and 12 bases lay between the germline ends. This CDR3 comprises 17 residues. The V gene's germline CDR1 is MGHRA and CDR2 YSYEKL. For the CDR3, the DNA is TGCGCCAGCAGCCAAGATCTGGGAACGTTGAACACCGGGGAGCTGTTTTTT. Translation: CASSQDLGTLNTGELFF.

This clonotype came up a few times. The V call is TRBV10-3, the J call TRBJ1-1, with D tentatively TRBD1 (5 bases). Deletions cut 5 bases from V and 1 base from J, with 5 bases between. Germline lookup yields CDR1 ENHRY and CDR2 SYGVKD. This CDR3 region has 12 residues. DNA for the CDR3: TGTGCCATCAGTCAGGGGAACACTGAAGCTTTCTTT. Amino acid sequence: CAISQGNTEAFF.

This clonotype was detected only a few times. The V gene is TRBV11-2, the J gene TRBJ1-4, with D unclear. V dropped 0 bases and J dropped 5 bases, with 10 bases sitting between them. CDR3 length: 15 residues. Germline V gives CDR1 SGHAT, CDR2 FQNNGV. The CDR3 is CASSLDRARNEKLFF. In nucleotides, the CDR3 is TGTGCCAGCAGCTTAGATAGAGCCAGAAATGAAAAACTGTTTTTT.

This clonotype was observed a few times. This chain connects TRBV5-6 to TRBJ2-1; D is perhaps TRBD1 or TRBD2 (5 bases each). V gave up 5 bases and J gave up 5 bases, with 11 bases separating them. This CDR3 is built from 13 residues. Germline V CDR1 and CDR2: SGHDT, YYEEEE. The DNA for the CDR3 is TGTGCCAGCAGGCCGGGACGGAACAATGAGCAGTTCTTC. Protein sequence: CASRPGRNNEQFF.

This clonotype was counted only a few times. The rearrangement uses TRBV4-1 and TRBJ1-6; a possible D gene is TRBD1 (5 bases). CDR3 length equals 13 residues. The V end lost 3 bases, the J end lost 9 bases, and 9 bases lay between the germline ends. Per germline, CDR1 MGHRA and CDR2 YSYEKL. CDR3 residues: CASSHQGGSPLHF. CDR3 in DNA: TGCGCCAGCAGCCACCAGGGTGGTTCACCCCTCCACTTT.

This clonotype was counted only a few times. This CDR3 reads CASSFSGELDTQYF. CDR3 sequence (DNA): TGTGCCAGCAGCTTTTCGGGAGAACTGGATACGCAGTATTTT. The genes are TRBV11-1 and TRBJ2-3, with TRBD2 as a possible D gene (6 bases). The CDR3 extends over 14 amino acids. V was pared by 3 bases and J by 6 bases, with 13 bases between. Germline V gives CDR1 SGHAT, CDR2 FQDESV (reference sequence).

This chain connects TRBV14 to TRBJ2-7, with D unresolved. The CDR3 consists of 14 residues. V gave up 0 bases and J gave up 3 bases, with 9 bases separating them. Germline CDR1 and CDR2: SGHDN and FVKESK. This CDR3 is CASSQDSGVYEQYF. For the CDR3, the DNA is TGTGCCAGCAGCCAAGATTCAGGAGTCTACGAGCAGTACTTC.

At least ten counts were recorded for this clonotype. The V gene is TRBV3-1, the J gene TRBJ2-7; D possibly matches TRBD1 or TRBD2 (5 bases each). Trimming took off 7 bases at V and 7 bases at J, with 14 bases between the two ends. The germline V gene encodes CDR1 LGHDT and CDR2 YNNKEL (reference sequence). This CDR3 has 12 residues. The CDR3 DNA follows: TGTGCCAGCAATTCGAGAGGGGTTGAGCAGTACTTC. Translated, it gives CASNSRGVEQYF.

The V call is TRBV12-3 or TRBV12-4, the J call TRBJ1-1; unclear D gene. V was clipped by 7 bases and J by 9 bases, with 15 bases between them. This CDR3 contains 12 residues. The DNA of the CDR3 is TGTGCCAGCACCGCGGGCTTGACACAAGCTTTCTTT. Its protein product is CASTAGLTQAFF.

The chain links TRBV20-1 to TRBJ2-3, with unresolved D. Trimming removed 5 bases from V and 8 bases from J, with 14 bases in between. Per germline, CDR1 DFQATT and CDR2 SNEGSKA (reference sequence). The CDR3 consists of 12 residues. Written as DNA, the CDR3 is TGCAGTGCTCAACCCCACCTGAGTACGCAGTATTTT. Translating gives CSAQPHLSTQYF.

In its sample, this clonotype was seen a few times. The CDR3 reads CASSHGTGGNFEQYF. CDR3 in DNA: TGTGCCAGCTCTCACGGGACAGGGGGCAATTTCGAGCAGTACTTC. The V gene is TRBV18, the J gene TRBJ2-7; 12 bases agree with TRBD1. V lost 6 bases to trimming and J lost 6 bases; unmatched junction nucleotides: 9. The CDR3 has 15 amino acids. From germline, CDR1 is KGHSH and CDR2 LQKENI.

The rearrangement links TRBV7-2 to TRBJ2-7; D unclear. The CDR3 extends over 16 amino acids. The germline V and J ends were trimmed by 1 base and 0 bases, with 13 bases remaining between them. Germline CDR1 reads SGHTA; CDR2 reads FQGNSA. This chain's CDR3 is CASSLVGGSNSYEQYF. CDR3 bases: TGTGCCAGCAGCTTAGTGGGCGGTTCGAACTCCTACGAGCAGTACTTC.

This clonotype was detected ten times or more. The chain couples TRBV6-1 to TRBJ2-3; D ambiguous. Germline loops: CDR1 MNHNS, CDR2 SASEGT. V was cut by 4 bases and J by 3 bases, with 2 bases left in between. CDR3 length: 11 amino acids. CDR3 in amino acids: CASSVTDTQYF. Written as DNA, the CDR3 is TGTGCCAGCAGTGTTACAGATACGCAGTATTTT.

A few counts support this clonotype. The rearrangement links TRBV11-3 to TRBJ2-5; D is unresolved. This CDR3 has 13 residues. V was shortened by 7 bases and J by 5 bases, with 14 bases between the two germline ends. Germline CDR1 SGHNT, CDR2 YENEEA. CDR3 sequence (DNA): TGTGCCAGCACCCTATCCTCGGTGGAGACCCAGTACTTC. Translating gives CASTLSSVETQYF.

This clonotype appeared a few times. The CDR3 DNA follows: TGTGCCATCAGTGAGTCGCCGAATTGGCCCTACAATGAGCAGTTCTTC. Protein product: CAISESPNWPYNEQFF. This chain connects TRBV10-3 to TRBJ2-1; D is undetermined. The CDR3 sequence is 16 residues long. Trimming removed 0 bases from V and 2 bases from J, with 11 bases in between. Germline lookup yields CDR1 ENHRY and CDR2 SYGVKD.

The V gene is TRBV20-1, the J gene TRBJ1-2; D is ambiguous. Germline-derived CDR1 and CDR2 are DFQATT and SNEGSKA (reference sequence). CDR3 length: 13 amino acids. Trimming pared 0 bases from V and 1 base from J, leaving 6 bases between. CDR3 bases: TGCAGTGCTAGAGATGAGGGTAACTATGGCTACACCTTC. Its translation: CSARDEGNYGYTF.

The chain uses TRBV7-2 and TRBJ1-2; D is uncertain. The germline gives CDR1 SGHTA, CDR2 FQGNSA. The V gene lost 8 bases and the J gene lost 8 bases, with 18 bases spanning the gap. This CDR3 is 13 amino acids long. In DNA form, the CDR3 reads TGTGCCAGCTACAACGCGATCTCCTTAGGCTACACCTTC. The encoded protein is CASYNAISLGYTF.

The chain links TRBV12-3 or TRBV12-4 to TRBJ2-3; D perhaps matches TRBD1 (6 bases). The V end lost 5 bases, the J end lost 8 bases, and 23 bases lay between the germline ends. The CDR3 contains 16 residues. The CDR3 nucleotides read TGTGCCAGCAGTCATGAGACAGGTCCCCAACGGCTTACGCAGTATTTT. Translated: CASSHETGPQRLTQYF.

This clonotype has just a few counts. The gene calls are TRBV7-2 and TRBJ1-6; 7 positions match TRBD1. The V and J ends lost 3 bases and 3 bases, in that order; junction bases with no gene match: 2. This CDR3 spans 15 amino acids. The germline CDR1 and CDR2 sequences are SGHTA and FQGNSA. DNA for the CDR3: TGTGCCAGCAGCTTTCCAGGGGGCTATAATTCACCCCTCCACTTT. Translation: CASSFPGGYNSPLHF.